The subject of this entry is one TCR beta chain. This clone is regarded as medium-sized (0.01 to 0.1%). The antigen it binds to is not known. Nothing much larger sits one base from this clone, and base qualities are not available. This specimen belongs to a study of T cell clonotyping in hematopoietic cell transplantation (dated by TCRdb to the early 2020s). The study in broad terms: Pretransplant recipient samples were obtained after cytoreduction. The study collected 120 to 150 blood samples from approximately 32 consecutive transplant recipients and their related donors. Recruitment of patients ran from late 2015 to early 2017, and follow-up continued until late 2020 or until death.

The time point label for this specimen denotes: recipient sample about 28 days before transplant, after cytoreduction. Blood from recipients was drawn about 28 days before transplant and again at days 30, 100 and 180 after transplant. Nuclei Lysis Solution was used to extract genomic DNA from fresh or cryopreserved unfractionated peripheral blood mononuclear cells. Points the paper makes about the study in general: A decrease in recipient TCR diversity was observed after transplant, and a progressive increase in pathologically expanded clonotypes was seen from day 30 to day 180. Donor and pretransplant recipient Inverse Simpson Index values predicted broader posttransplant TCR repertoire diversity. Recipient repertoires showed only a small fraction of overlap with donor repertoires, and over 95% appeared de novo at the given depth. The sample size was limited, and CD4 and CD8 repertoire contributions could not be separated because cells were not sorted.

From cysteine to phenylalanine, the CDR3 is 17 amino acids long. Of all the DNA, just the CDR3 is kept, 51 bases in frame from base 1. V is clipped by 2 bases and J by 7 bases, and the sequence between their germline boundaries is 21 bases long. For CDR1 and CDR2, the germline V gene lists MDHEN and SYDVKM. TCR beta CDR3 regions were amplified from genomic DNA with the immunoSEQ assay, a bias-controlled multiplex PCR using V- and J-specific primers. A proprietary barcode and Illumina adapter sequences were added to the CDR3 amplicons in a second PCR step. An Illumina MiSeq instrument was used to sequence the CDR3 libraries. The paper's processing steps were these. Export and quality control were done with immunoSEQ Analyzer 3.0, while downstream analyses used R Bioconductor and Immunarch. Only productive rearrangements in the normalized downsampled data set went into calculating the repertoire metrics. In the normalized cohort, a clonotype counted as pathologically expanded if the clonotype was larger than 5 templates. The Inverse Simpson Index served as the measure of repertoire diversity. CMV-specificity analyses were carried out on the non-normalized data set to capture all clonotypes. TCRdb stores this immuneACCESS table with in-frame sequences only. Part of the clones is absent; in the studies checked, under half of the shortfall reflects unresolved V genes, and no reason is known for the rest. The V and J calls and clone size are taken from that table; D and trimming were inferred from the DNA. Within this sample are more than 25,000 clones, with 60% to 80% of them counted one time only. The ten largest clones represent 5% to 6.5% of the sample.

The sequence was collected from a man aged 45-60 years with myelodysplastic syndrome. Some clones in this sample may be carry-over from other donors' samples. In this chain, TRBV28 is recombined with TRBJ2-1; possibly the D gene is TRBD1, per 6 matching bases. The sample here was peripheral blood mononuclear cells, taken before stem cell transplant. CDR3 region: CASSLRGVTGVENEQFF. The bases read TGTGCCAGCAGTTTAAGGGGTGTGACAGGAGTAGAAAATGAGCAGTTCTTC.